The next 22 T cell receptor beta chains were all read from a single sample in a study of Graves' ophthalmopathy and Graves' hyperthyroidism. The study amplified TCR beta CDR3 regions using RNA transcripts. HTBI-primed RT-PCR formed the first round, and a multiplex PCR formed the second. Using its own MiXCR run on the multiplex PCR reads, TCRdb lists one record per CDR3 protein. This table holds around 1.1 million distinct CDR3 sequences, 35% to 40% found once. The sample was peripheral blood or thyroid tissue (not recorded which). These receptors were obtained from an adult man with Graves' hyperthyroidism.

At least ten counts were recorded for this clonotype. CDR3 bases: TGTGCCACTTCGGGGACAGTCGGTCGGCCCCTCCACTTT. The encoded protein is CATSGTVGRPLHF. The chain recombines TRBV19 with TRBJ1-6; 7 bases are a match to TRBD1. The junction had 13 bases not matched to a gene; V was cut back by 10 bases and J by 13 bases. Germline-derived CDR1 and CDR2 are LNHDA and SQIVND (reference sequence). This CDR3 comprises 13 residues. Full variable domain (rest looked up from reference TRBV19 and TRBJ1-6): DGGITQSPKYLFRKEGQNVTLSCEQNLNHDAMYWYRQDPGQGLRLIYYSQIVNDFQKGDIAEGYSVSREKKESFPLTVTSAQKNPTAFYLCATSGTVGRPLHFGNGTRLTVT.

This chain joins TRBV7-2 and TRBJ2-5; 11 bases agree with TRBD2. The CDR3 spans 16 residues. Trimming at V came to 4 bases and at J to 5 bases, leaving 9 bases not matched to a gene. Germline values: CDR1 SGHTA, CDR2 FQGNSA. The CDR3 DNA reads as TGTGCCAGCAGCTCGCTAGCGGGAGGCCCCCAGGAGACCCAGTACTTC. Its protein product is CASSSLAGGPQETQYF.

Concerning this clonotype itself: This sequence may be a read error, since a much larger clone differs from it by one base. The chain has TRBV7-9 and TRBJ1-5, with D perhaps matching TRBD1 (5 bases). The CDR3 runs to 14 residues. Germline V gives CDR1 SEHNR, CDR2 FQNEAQ (reference sequence). Trimming left V 4 bases short and J 9 bases short, with 16 bases between. DNA of the CDR3: TGTGCCAGCAGCTATACCCGGGACCTAGGGCCCCAGCATTTT. It codes for CASSYTRDLGPQHF.

The genes are TRBV5-6 and TRBJ1-6; D is undetermined. The V end lost 7 bases, the J end lost 9 bases, and 14 bases lay between the germline ends. The CDR3 contains 13 residues. In germline, CDR1 is SGHDT, CDR2 YYEEEE. DNA for the CDR3: TGTGCCAGCCAGTGGGGTCTACTTTCACCCCTCCACTTT. Amino acids: CASQWGLLSPLHF.

This clonotype was detected many times. The chain has TRBV6-5 and TRBJ2-6, with D uncertain. This CDR3 contains 15 residues. V lost 2 bases and J lost 2, with 7 bases in between. The germline V gene has CDR1 MNHEY and CDR2 SVGAGI. The CDR3 spells CASSYGAAGANVLTF. The CDR3 nucleotides are TGTGCCAGCAGTTACGGTGCGGCTGGGGCCAACGTCCTGACTTTC.

This chain links TRBV5-1 with TRBJ1-1; 7 positions agree with TRBD1. CDR1 is SGHRS and CDR2 is YFSETQ in the germline V gene. The CDR3 consists of 15 residues. Trimming took 0 bases from V and 1 from J; bases not matched to a gene: 3. The CDR3 DNA reads as TGCGCCAGCAGCTTGGGCGGGACAGCGAACACTGAAGCTTTCTTT. Amino acid sequence: CASSLGGTANTEAFF.

This clonotype was detected many times. This chain uses TRBV10-3 with TRBJ1-5, with 7 bases lining up with TRBD1. V trimming: 5 bases; J trimming: 2 bases; junction bases outside the gene matches: 6. The V gene's germline CDR1 is ENHRY and CDR2 SYGVKD. This CDR3 has 15 amino acids. This CDR3 is CAISKTGVGNQPQHF. CDR3 sequence (DNA): TGTGCCATCAGTAAAACAGGGGTGGGCAATCAGCCCCAGCATTTT.

Remarks on this clonotype: Germline is not matched at one junction end, which may reflect a read error. The gene calls are TRBV5-4 and TRBJ2-7; possibly TRBD2 for D (5 bases). This CDR3 is 14 amino acids long. Germline values: CDR1 SGHNT, CDR2 YYREEE (reference sequence). The CDR3 nucleotides are TGTGCCGGCAGCTTGACCGGGAACTCCTACGAGCAGTACTTC. Translating it yields CAGSLTGNSYEQYF.

The chain joins TRBV29-1 to TRBJ2-3; 7 bases fit TRBD2. The CDR3 spans 16 residues. The junction had 13 bases not matched to a gene; V was cut back by 6 bases and J by 1 base. Germline CDR1 and CDR2: SQVTM and ANQGSEA. The CDR3 nucleotides read TGCAGCGTAGTCCCCAGGGAGGGGTACGGCACAGATACGCAGTATTTT. Translation gives CSVVPREGYGTDTQYF.

The V and J genes are TRBV11-2 and TRBJ1-6; 7 bases are shared with TRBD1. Trimming removed 5 bases from V and 9 bases from J; junction bases left unmatched: 7. From germline, CDR1 is SGHAT and CDR2 FQNNGV. The CDR3 consists of 14 residues. As DNA, the CDR3 is TGTGCCAGCAGCGCCGGGACAGATATTTCACCCCTCCACTTT. It translates to CASSAGTDISPLHF.

This sequence joins TRBV2 and TRBJ2-6; the D gene could be TRBD1 or TRBD2 (5 bases each). The CDR3 runs to 15 residues. The germline V and J ends were trimmed by 4 bases and 0 bases, with 7 bases remaining between them. The germline V gene encodes CDR1 SNHLY and CDR2 FYNNEI. DNA for the CDR3: TGTGCCAGCAGTGGAGGGGTCTCTGGGGCCAACGTCCTGACTTTC. It encodes CASSGGVSGANVLTF.

This clonotype is medium-sized by share. This rearrangement joins TRBV2 to TRBJ1-6, with 7 positions matching TRBD1. With V trimmed by 6 bases and J by 7 bases, 3 bases remained unmatched. Germline CDR1 is SNHLY and CDR2 is FYNNEI. This CDR3 contains 13 residues. The CDR3 loop is CASRQDRNSPLHF. CDR3 bases: TGTGCCAGCAGGCAGGACAGGAATTCACCCCTCCACTTT.

This clonotype was recorded many times. The rearrangement links TRBV29-1 to TRBJ2-2; perhaps TRBD1 as D (5 bases). This CDR3 has 15 residues. Deletions cut 4 bases from V and 0 bases from J, with 12 bases between. From germline, CDR1 is SQVTM and CDR2 ANQGSEA. The CDR3 loop is CSVGDQGTNTGELFF. CDR3 sequence (DNA): TGCAGCGTTGGGGATCAGGGCACGAACACCGGGGAGCTGTTTTTT.

This chain joins TRBV29-1 and TRBJ2-2, with D unresolved. The germline gives CDR1 SQVTM, CDR2 ANQGSEA. With 3 bases removed from V and 7 bases from J, the gap between germline ends came to 3 bases. This CDR3 has 10 amino acids. CDR3 loop: CSVDFGELFF. CDR3 nucleotides: TGCAGCGTTGACTTCGGGGAGCTGTTTTTT.

This chain joins TRBV19 and TRBJ2-7; 12 bases line up with TRBD1. The V segment lost 5 bases and the J segment 2 bases; nucleotides outside the gene matches: 16. Germline V gene sequence: CDR1 LNHDA, CDR2 SQIVND (reference sequence). The CDR3 contains 19 residues. In DNA form, the CDR3 reads TGTGCCAGTAGTCTCATCCGGGACAGGGGGCGGAAGGTAACCTACGAGCAGTACTTC. Protein: CASSLIRDRGRKVTYEQYF.

The chain links TRBV7-9 to TRBJ2-7, with TRBD1 identical over 8 bases. CDR3 length: 14 amino acids. V lost 7 bases and J lost 3; bases outside the gene matches: 8. Germline CDR1 is SEHNR and CDR2 is FQNEAQ (reference sequence). Here the CDR3 DNA reads TGTGCCAGCACCCCGGACAGGGAGATCTACGAGCAGTACTTC. Its protein is CASTPDREIYEQYF.

This clonotype was counted ten times or more. The chain joins TRBV7-2 to TRBJ1-2, with 7 bases lining up with TRBD1. J was trimmed by 4 bases and V by 5 bases; bases with no gene match: 10. CDR3 length: 15 amino acids. In germline, CDR1 is SGHTA, CDR2 FQGNSA. The CDR3 region has the DNA TGTGCCAGCAGCCCAGGTGGGACAGACCTCTATGGCTACACCTTC. Amino acids: CASSPGGTDLYGYTF.

The genes are TRBV29-1 and TRBJ2-7; 12 bases line up with TRBD2. The V gene end was trimmed by 7 bases and the J gene end by 3 bases; junction bases not matched to a gene: 7. Germline V gives CDR1 SQVTM, CDR2 ANQGSEA. This CDR3 contains 14 residues. The CDR3 sequence: CSATLAGGVYEQYF. The CDR3 DNA reads as TGCAGCGCAACCCTAGCGGGAGGGGTCTACGAGCAGTACTTC.

Note on this clonotype: A much larger clonotype is one base distant, so this may be a read error. J is TRBJ2-7 and V is TRBV19; 7 bases are a match to TRBD1. V was clipped by 7 bases and J by 2 bases; unmatched bases: 11. The CDR3 sequence is 15 residues long. Germline V gene lookup returns CDR1 LNHDA and CDR2 SQIVND (reference sequence). CDR3 DNA: TGTGCCAGTATTATTGGGGACAGTGAAACCTACGAGCAGTACTTC. It encodes CASIIGDSETYEQYF.

As for this clonotype: Possible read error: a much larger clone is one base away. The V call is TRBV5-1, the J call TRBJ2-5; D is unclear. CDR1 SGHRS and CDR2 YFSETQ come from the germline V gene. The CDR3 has 13 amino acids. CDR3 sequence: CASSLDNQETRYF. CDR3 nucleotide sequence: TGCGCCAGCAGCTTGGATAACCAAGAGACCCGGTACTTC.

This clonotype was detected ten times or more. This chain joins TRBV2 and TRBJ1-3; no clear D gene. The CDR3 covers 13 residues. V lost 9 bases to trimming and J lost 0 bases, with 9 bases between them. The germline gives CDR1 SNHLY, CDR2 FYNNEI. CDR3 sequence reads: CASRGDSGNTIYF. CDR3 nucleotide sequence: TGTGCCAGTCGTGGGGACTCTGGAAACACCATATATTTT.

The J gene is TRBJ2-7, the V gene TRBV9; the D gene is possibly TRBD2 (5 bases). Trimming left V 5 bases short and J 3 bases short, with 12 bases between. The germline gives CDR1 SGDLS, CDR2 YYNGEE. The CDR3 extends over 13 amino acids. CDR3 residues: CASSWRFGYEQYF. The CDR3 nucleotides are TGTGCCAGCAGTTGGAGGTTCGGCTACGAGCAGTACTTC.